The clone carrying this T cell receptor (beta chain) showed up just a few times. Its cognate antigen is unknown. This entry is derived from a study of shared clonotypes between healthy human individuals. The study's findings and limits: Unshared clonotypes carried lower generation probabilities than those common to all four donors.

How the authors handled the data: Filtering differed for immunoSEQ, which gave only junction sequences without quality scores. Profiled with immunoSEQ multiplex PCR; TCRdb holds only in-frame clones, not every one. V and J calls and clone size are copied from that table; D and trimming were computed from the DNA. The sample carries roughly 220,000 clones, 60% to 70% recorded once. Trimming shortened V by 6 bases and J by 8 bases, and 15 bases separated the two germline ends. Germline V lookup: CDR1 SNHLY, CDR2 FYNNEI. CDR3 length: 13 amino acids. The sequence was collected from a young man in good health. The sequenced material came from memory CD4+ T cells sorted from blood. Subset of the sample: CD45RA-negative fraction. This rearrangement joins TRBV2 to TRBJ2-3; a weak D match, TRBD2 (6 bases). The chain's CDR3 is CASSGTPGGTQYF. As DNA, the CDR3 is TGTGCCAGCAGCGGGACGCCCGGGGGTACGCAGTATTTT.